The sequence of this TCR beta chain was determined in a study of blood T cell repertoires in COVID-19. About the research overall: Material from acute and convalescent COVID-19 was sourced from the United States, Italy and Spain. Sources were T cells, B-cell-depleted T cells, or PBMCs; the material itself was cDNA or gDNA.

Each participant's cohort was designated according to participant-reported clinical history. As handled by the study authors: Reference gene primer amplification gave nucleated cell count estimates. TCRdb keeps only in-frame clones here, not all; method: immunoSEQ multiplex PCR. The DNA gave D and trimming, while V, J and clone size come from that table. Among 380,000 or so clones listed, approximately 90% were seen once. The CDR3 sequence is 13 residues long. Trimming took 3 bases from V and 7 from J; bases not matched to a gene: 6. CDR1 and CDR2 (germline): SGHTA, FQGTGA. The sample comprised PBMCs or T cells enriched from blood (not recorded which). The TCR comes from a woman in her twenties or thirties with acute COVID-19. V and J are TRBV7-3 and TRBJ2-7; 7 bases map to TRBD1. CDR3 DNA: TGTGCCAGCAGCTTGTCACAGGGGAATGAGCAGTACTTC. Its protein product is CASSLSQGNEQYF.